This TCR beta chain came from a study of metastatic and nonmetastatic thyroid tumors. About the research overall: The study looked at repertoires side by side in blood and in tumor or nodule tissue from malignant and benign thyroid patients. Study-level results: Compared with benign nodules, malignant thyroid tumors were reported to have significantly higher TCR beta diversity in both blood and tumor.

About this clone itself: Its target is unknown.

Each patient went into thyroid surgery without having received any treatment. Original handling: Across clinicopathological groups, CDR3 differences served as the basis for building a distant-metastasis classifier for papillary thyroid cancer. TCRdb re-clonotyped the PCR reads via MiXCR. These V and J calls derive from TCRdb rather than the authors' analysis. The sample records tens of thousands of clones, around 26% being singletons. CDR1 is DFQATT, CDR2 SNEGSKA, per germline (reference sequence). The CDR3 is 15 residues long. The ends lost 5 bases at V and 8 bases at J; junction bases unmatched: 14.

What was sequenced was blood. This sequence joins TRBV20-1 and TRBJ2-1; 8 positions match TRBD2. This TCR was sampled from a female donor with papillary thyroid cancer or a benign thyroid nodule (not recorded which). Some clones in this sample may be carry-over from other donors' samples. The CDR3 loop is CSAHAGGEPSHEQFF. The CDR3 DNA follows: TGCAGTGCTCATGCGGGGGGCGAACCTAGCCATGAGCAGTTCTTC.